This T cell receptor beta chain emerged from a study of OX40 agonist ivuxolimab in advanced cancers. CDR3 length equals 19 residues. Germline CDR1 MDHEN, CDR2 SYDVKM. Trimming at V came to 5 bases and at J to 4 bases, leaving 20 bases not matched to a gene. Method: immunoSEQ multiplex PCR; TCRdb's copy keeps in-frame clones and lacks some. The sample yields roughly 69,000 clones, more than 75% seen once. The sequence was collected from an adult with an advanced solid tumor such as melanoma, head and neck, liver or kidney cancer. The sample was CD4+ or CD8+ T cells sorted from blood, taken in a trial of the OX40 agonist ivuxolimab. The chain combines TRBV28 with TRBJ2-7, with 10 bases fitting TRBD2. This CDR3 is CASSGKGNSSGLARYEQYF. The CDR3 DNA reads as TGTGCCAGCAGTGGGAAGGGGAATTCTTCGGGACTAGCGAGATACGAGCAGTACTTC.